These 9 T cell receptor beta chains were sequenced from one sample in a study of blood T cell repertoires in COVID-19. Assay: immunoSEQ multiplex PCR; the TCRdb copy retains only in-frame clones and omits some. The sample consists of a few hundred thousand clones, about 90% of them appearing once. Sequenced: PBMCs or T cells enriched from blood (not recorded which). All receptors come from a woman between 50 and 59 years old in a cohort exposed to, infected with or recovered from COVID-19 (not recorded which).

The rearrangement uses TRBV18 and TRBJ2-3; 10 bases fit TRBD2. The V gene end was trimmed by 3 bases and the J gene end by 3 bases; junction bases not matched to a gene: 6. The germline V gene encodes CDR1 KGHSH and CDR2 LQKENI. The CDR3 is made up of 16 amino acids. The CDR3 sequence is CASSPTRSGGTDTQYF. In DNA, the CDR3 is TGTGCCAGCTCACCGACGCGTAGCGGGGGGACAGATACGCAGTATTTT.

This clone was seen a single time. CDR3 DNA sequence: TGTGCCAGCGGCCTCTCTGGGGCCAACGTCCTGACTTTC. Its protein is CASGLSGANVLTF. The chain recombines TRBV28 with TRBJ2-6; D is ambiguous. This CDR3 is built from 13 residues. Germline V gives CDR1 MDHEN, CDR2 SYDVKM. V was trimmed by 8 bases and J by 0 bases, leaving 5 bases between them.

The rearrangement uses TRBV4-2 and TRBJ2-7, with 10 bases that match TRBD1. This CDR3 comprises 18 residues. V was clipped by 4 bases and J by 2 bases; unmatched bases: 14. Per germline, CDR1 LGHNA and CDR2 YNFKEQ. CDR3 sequence reads: CASSRQLDRGRRTYEQYF. Here the CDR3 DNA reads TGTGCCAGCAGCCGCCAATTAGACAGGGGGCGACGGACCTACGAGCAGTACTTC.

The gene calls are TRBV5-4 and TRBJ1-1; D may be TRBD1 (5 bases). The CDR3 covers 13 residues. Germline-derived CDR1 and CDR2 are SGHNT and YYREEE (reference sequence). The V end was cut by 5 bases, the J end by 5 bases, with 13 bases between. This CDR3 reads CASSRPGGTEAFF. The DNA for the CDR3 is TGTGCCAGCAGTCGGCCGGGGGGGACTGAAGCTTTCTTT.

This chain joins TRBV7-3 and TRBJ2-2, with TRBD2 as a possible D gene (6 bases). CDR3 length equals 15 residues. CDR1 is SGHTA, CDR2 FQGTGA, per germline. Deletions cut 4 bases from V and 8 bases from J, with 17 bases between. Here the CDR3 reads CASSSSGVGGGELFF. The CDR3 region has the DNA TGTGCCAGCAGCTCCTCGGGAGTCGGAGGAGGGGAGCTGTTTTTT.

The chain joins TRBV4-2 to TRBJ2-5, with 15 nucleotides matching TRBD2. This CDR3 has 16 amino acids. With 4 bases clipped from V and 6 bases from J, the junction kept 6 bases outside the gene matches. Looked up from germline, CDR1 is LGHNA and CDR2 is YNFKEQ. The CDR3 DNA reads TGTGCCAGCAGCCCATATGGGACTAGCGGGGGGAAGACCCAGTACTTC. Protein product: CASSPYGTSGGKTQYF.

The count of this clone is one. J is TRBJ2-7 and V is TRBV7-9; possible D gene TRBD1, 6 bases. The length of the CDR3 is 16 residues. Germline V lookup: CDR1 SEHNR, CDR2 FQNEAQ (reference sequence). The V and J ends lost 1 base and 6 bases respectively, with 19 bases between them. The CDR3 loop is CASSLVYGRGWGEQYF. The CDR3 DNA reads TGTGCCAGCAGCTTAGTTTATGGCAGGGGATGGGGCGAGCAGTACTTC. Complete variable domain (other parts from reference TRBV7-9 and TRBJ2-7): DTGVSQNPRHKITKRGQNVTFRCDPISEHNRLYWYRQTLGQGPEFLTYFQNEAQLEKSRLLSDRFSAERPKGSFSTLEIQRTEQGDSAMYLCASSLVYGRGWGEQYFGPGTRLTVT.

The gene calls are TRBV6-5 and TRBJ1-1, with unresolved D. The CDR3 runs 14 residues. Trimming left V 6 bases short and J 0 bases short, with 11 bases between. Germline assignment: CDR1 MNHEY and CDR2 SVGAGI. This chain's CDR3 is CASRHQGVNTEAFF. The CDR3 DNA sequence: TGTGCCAGCAGGCACCAAGGAGTGAACACTGAAGCTTTCTTT.

This chain connects TRBV3-1 (or the pseudogene TRBV3-2) to TRBJ2-2; 9 bases map to TRBD2. Germline trimming cut 3 bases from V and 3 bases from J; bases unmatched to any gene: 20. Germline CDR1 LGHDT, CDR2 YNNKEL (reference sequence). CDR3 length equals 21 residues. The CDR3 sequence is CASSQRTGTPTSGLDTGELFF. The DNA for the CDR3 is TGTGCCAGCAGCCAGCGCACGGGCACCCCTACTAGCGGGCTCGACACCGGGGAGCTGTTTTTT.